The clone carrying this T cell receptor (beta chain) was observed a few times. Assay: immunoSEQ multiplex PCR; the TCRdb copy retains only in-frame clones and omits some. The sample lists tens of thousands of clones; 83% were seen once. This entry is derived from a study of ipilimumab plus nivolumab after autologous stem cell transplantation. Germline V gives CDR1 SGHRS, CDR2 YFSETQ. This CDR3 spans 16 amino acids. Trimming cost V 5 bases and J 9 bases; bases outside gene matches: 13. The chain couples TRBV5-1 to TRBJ2-1; 11 bases are a match to TRBD1. This TCR was sampled from a male donor with diffuse large B-cell lymphoma. Sequencing used PBMCs, obtained in a trial of ipilimumab plus nivolumab as post-transplant consolidation. CDR3 amino acids: CASRSRGQGVWGEQFF. CDR3 DNA sequence: TGCGCCAGCAGATCCCGGGGACAGGGGGTATGGGGTGAGCAGTTCTTC.